Below, 13 T cell receptor beta chains from the same sample are listed, as sequenced in a study of T cell repertoires in cytomegalovirus infection. No antigen has been assigned to these receptors. TCRdb called the reads again in MiXCR, with one record for every CDR3 protein. Of fewer than 950,000 distinct CDR3 sequences in the sample, 30% to 35% were seen once. This specimen was cultured CD8+ T cells from PBMCs, taken from culture after CMV antigen stimulation. The origin of the receptors is a human donor in good health (CMV status not recorded). Some clones in this sample may be carry-over from other donors' samples.

J is TRBJ1-1 and V is TRBV6-5; weak D call: TRBD1 (5 bases). The germline V gene encodes CDR1 MNHEY and CDR2 SVGAGI. Trimming took off 4 bases at V and 5 bases at J, with 11 bases between the two ends. This CDR3 has 13 residues. The CDR3 loop is CASSWPGGTEAFF. The CDR3 DNA reads as TGTGCCAGCAGTTGGCCGGGGGGGACTGAAGCTTTCTTT.

This clonotype came up a few times. The chain joins TRBV7-8 to TRBJ1-5; 8 nucleotides line up with TRBD1. The germline V gene encodes CDR1 SGHVS and CDR2 FQNEAQ. V was pared by 4 bases and J by 5 bases, with 7 bases of the junction left unmatched. The CDR3 extends over 15 amino acids. The DNA of the CDR3 is TGTGCCAGCAGCTCCGCCAGACAGGGGTATCAGCCCCAGCATTTT. Amino acid sequence: CASSSARQGYQPQHF.

The chain is built from TRBV27 and TRBJ1-1; weak D call: TRBD1 (6 bases). Per the germline V gene, CDR1 is MNHEY and CDR2 is SMNVEV (reference sequence). The CDR3 length is 15 residues. V was trimmed by 5 bases and J by 2 bases, leaving 15 bases between them. CDR3: CASSLRGLGNTEAFF. The CDR3 DNA reads TGTGCCAGCAGTCTCAGGGGATTGGGTAACACTGAAGCTTTCTTT.

A word on this clonotype: At one end, the junction sequence differs from germline, possibly due to a read error. This rearrangement joins TRBV6-1 to TRBJ1-1; D gene unclear. The CDR3 spans 14 residues. CDR1 MNHNS and CDR2 SASEGT come from the germline V gene. The CDR3, as DNA: TGTGCCTGCAGTGAAGAGCCAGGTTACACTGAAGCTTTCTTT. Translation gives CACSEEPGYTEAFF.

This clonotype was seen only a few times. The chain joins TRBV10-3 to TRBJ2-3; 7 nucleotides align to TRBD2. This CDR3 spans 13 amino acids. The germline CDR1 and CDR2 sequences are ENHRY and SYGVKD. V trimming: 11 bases; J trimming: 6 bases; junction bases outside the gene matches: 11. CDR3 amino acids: CAVERDSEDTQYF. CDR3 sequence (DNA): TGTGCCGTTGAGCGGGACTCCGAGGATACGCAGTATTTT.

This clonotype was observed a few times. CDR3 bases: TGCAGTGCTAGAGATACGACTATCAACACTGAAGCTTTCTTT. Encoded protein: CSARDTTINTEAFF. The chain recombines TRBV20-1 with TRBJ1-1, with no clear D. The CDR3 sequence is 14 residues long. Per germline, CDR1 DFQATT and CDR2 SNEGSKA (reference sequence). Trimming removed 0 bases from V and 2 bases from J, with 10 bases in between.

The rearrangement uses TRBV29-1 and TRBJ1-2, with D possibly TRBD1 on 5 matching bases. CDR1 is SQVTM and CDR2 is ANQGSEA in the germline V gene. Trimming shortened V by 6 bases and J by 1 base, and 21 bases separated the two germline ends. The CDR3 runs 16 residues. The CDR3 nucleotides are TGCAGCGTCAGGAGTAGGGCGGGGGATATTAACTATGGCTACACCTTC. Protein product: CSVRSRAGDINYGYTF. Looking up the rest from reference TRBV29-1 and TRBJ1-2 gives the full variable domain: SAVISQKPSRDICQRGTSLTIQCQVDSQVTMMFWYRQQPGQSLTLIATANQGSEATYESGFVIDKFPISRPNLTFSTLTVSNMSPEDSSIYLCSVRSRAGDINYGYTFGSGTRLTVV.

The chain recombines TRBV19 with TRBJ1-1, with 10 positions matching TRBD1. V lost 3 bases to trimming and J lost 5 bases; unmatched junction nucleotides: 9. CDR1 and CDR2 (germline): LNHDA, SQIVND (reference sequence). This CDR3 contains 16 residues. The CDR3 DNA reads as TGTGCCAGTAGTATTGCTGGGACAGGGGACCTTACTGAAGCTTTCTTT. This sequence encodes CASSIAGTGDLTEAFF.

This clonotype has ten or more counts. The chain joins TRBV7-2 to TRBJ1-4; the D is unclear. Germline values: CDR1 SGHTA, CDR2 FQGNSA. The germline V and J ends were trimmed by 2 bases and 6 bases, with 13 bases remaining between them. CDR3 length: 15 residues. The CDR3 nucleotides are TGTGCCAGCAGCTTATACCTAAATCGGGATGAAAAACTGTTTTTT. Its translation: CASSLYLNRDEKLFF.

The chain has TRBV20-1 and TRBJ2-3; D is uncertain. The CDR3 is made up of 12 amino acids. Germline loops: CDR1 DFQATT, CDR2 SNEGSKA (reference sequence). V lost 5 bases and J lost 1, with 7 bases in between. CDR3 sequence (DNA): TGCAGTGCTGCTCGGGGCACAGATACGCAGTATTTT. It is translated as CSAARGTDTQYF.

This clonotype was counted many times. This chain links TRBV7-8 with TRBJ2-2; 8 bases agree with TRBD2. Trimming cost V 1 base and J 1 base; bases outside gene matches: 5. This CDR3 has 17 amino acids. Germline V gene data show CDR1 as SGHVS and CDR2 as FQNEAQ. The CDR3 nucleotides read TGTGCCAGCAGCTTAGGGCTAGCGGGCTTGAACACCGGGGAGCTGTTTTTT. This sequence encodes CASSLGLAGLNTGELFF.

Ten or more counts support this clonotype. The J gene is TRBJ2-2, the V gene TRBV7-2; 7 nucleotides line up with TRBD2. V lost 8 bases to trimming and J lost 0 bases; unmatched junction nucleotides: 9. The CDR3 has 16 residues. Per germline, CDR1 SGHTA and CDR2 FQGNSA. Here the CDR3 DNA reads TGTGCCAGCCAACCAGCGGGGCTTGCGAACACCGGGGAGCTGTTTTTT. Translated, it gives CASQPAGLANTGELFF.

In this sample, this clonotype turned up a few times. The chain joins TRBV29-1 to TRBJ2-3; D is unclear. V dropped 5 bases and J dropped 6 bases, with 15 bases sitting between them. The CDR3 contains 13 residues. Germline V gene lookup returns CDR1 SQVTM and CDR2 ANQGSEA. The DNA of the CDR3 is TGCAGCGTTATAGGGCCGGTGGGGGATACGCAGTATTTT. Encoded protein: CSVIGPVGDTQYF.